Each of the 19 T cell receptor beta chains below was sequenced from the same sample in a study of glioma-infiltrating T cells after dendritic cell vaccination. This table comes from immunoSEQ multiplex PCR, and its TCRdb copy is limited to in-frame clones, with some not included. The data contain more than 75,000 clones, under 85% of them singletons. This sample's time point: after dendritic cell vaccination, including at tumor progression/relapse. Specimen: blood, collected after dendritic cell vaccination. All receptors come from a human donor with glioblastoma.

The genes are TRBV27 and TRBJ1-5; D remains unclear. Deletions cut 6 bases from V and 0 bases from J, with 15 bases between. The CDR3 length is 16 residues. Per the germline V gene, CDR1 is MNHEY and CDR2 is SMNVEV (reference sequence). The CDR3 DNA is TGTGCCAGCAGGAGTCTTAGTGATTTTAGCAATCAGCCCCAGCATTTT. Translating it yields CASRSLSDFSNQPQHF.

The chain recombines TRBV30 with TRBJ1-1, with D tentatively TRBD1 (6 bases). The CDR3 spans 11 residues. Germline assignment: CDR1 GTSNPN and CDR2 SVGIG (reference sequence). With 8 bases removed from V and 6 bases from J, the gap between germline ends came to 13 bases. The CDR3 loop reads CAQSTGSEAFF. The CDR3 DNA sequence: TGTGCCCAATCGACAGGCTCTGAAGCTTTCTTT.

The CDR3, as DNA: TGTGCCAGCTCACCATTTCCGGGACAGGGTAACGGAAACACCATATATTTT. Its protein is CASSPFPGQGNGNTIYF. The J gene is TRBJ1-3, the V gene TRBV18, with 9 bases that match TRBD1. The CDR3 extends over 17 amino acids. Losses at the gene ends were 2 bases for V and 4 bases for J; bases not matched to a gene: 9. Germline loops: CDR1 KGHSH, CDR2 LQKENI.

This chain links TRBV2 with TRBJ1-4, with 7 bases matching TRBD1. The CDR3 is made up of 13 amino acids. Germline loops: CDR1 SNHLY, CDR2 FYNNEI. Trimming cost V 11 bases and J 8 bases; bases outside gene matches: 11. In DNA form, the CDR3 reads TGTGCCGGAGAGACAGGGCTGGGGGAAAAACTGTTTTTT. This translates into CAGETGLGEKLFF.

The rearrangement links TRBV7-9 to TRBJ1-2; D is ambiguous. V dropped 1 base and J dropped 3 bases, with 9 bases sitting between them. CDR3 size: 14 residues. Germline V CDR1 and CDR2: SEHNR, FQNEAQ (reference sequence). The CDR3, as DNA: TGTGCCAGCAGCTTAGGGGGAGTCGACTATGGCTACACCTTC. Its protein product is CASSLGGVDYGYTF.

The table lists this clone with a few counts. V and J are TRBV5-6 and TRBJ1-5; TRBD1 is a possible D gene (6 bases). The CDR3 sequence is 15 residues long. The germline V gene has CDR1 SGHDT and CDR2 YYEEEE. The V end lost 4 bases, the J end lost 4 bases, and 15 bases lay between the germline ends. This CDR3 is CASSLLSGDNQPQHF. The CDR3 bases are TGTGCCAGCAGCCTCCTTTCAGGGGATAATCAGCCCCAGCATTTT.

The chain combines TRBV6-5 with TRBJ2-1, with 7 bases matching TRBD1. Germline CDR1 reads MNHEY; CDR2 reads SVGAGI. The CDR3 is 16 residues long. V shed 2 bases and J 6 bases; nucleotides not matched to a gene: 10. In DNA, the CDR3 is TGTGCCAGCAGTTACCGCCTACAGGGGAAATTCAATGAGCAGTTCTTC. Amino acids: CASSYRLQGKFNEQFF.

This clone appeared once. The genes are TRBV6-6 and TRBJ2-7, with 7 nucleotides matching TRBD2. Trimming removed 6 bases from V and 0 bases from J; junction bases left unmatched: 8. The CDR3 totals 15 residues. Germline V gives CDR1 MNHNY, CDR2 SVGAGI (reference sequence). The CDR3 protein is CASSRKRDHSYEQYF. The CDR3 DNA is TGTGCCAGCAGCCGTAAGCGGGACCACTCCTACGAGCAGTACTTC.

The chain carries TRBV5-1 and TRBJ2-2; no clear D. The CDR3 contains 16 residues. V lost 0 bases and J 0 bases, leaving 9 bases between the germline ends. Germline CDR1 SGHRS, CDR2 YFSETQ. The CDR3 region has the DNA TGCGCCAGCAGCTTGGGACTCGCGCCGAACACCGGGGAGCTGTTTTTT. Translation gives CASSLGLAPNTGELFF.

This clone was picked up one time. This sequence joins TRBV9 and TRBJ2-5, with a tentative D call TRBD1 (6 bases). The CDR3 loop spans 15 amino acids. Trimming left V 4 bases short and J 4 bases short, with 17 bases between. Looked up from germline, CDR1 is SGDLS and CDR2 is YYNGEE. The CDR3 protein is CASSPEGDIAETQYF. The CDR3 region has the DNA TGTGCCAGCAGCCCCGAGGGGGATATCGCAGAGACCCAGTACTTC. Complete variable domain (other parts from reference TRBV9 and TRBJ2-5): DSGVTQTPKHLITATGQRVTLRCSPRSGDLSVYWYQQSLDQGLQFLIQYYNGEERAKGNILERFSAQQFPDLHSELNLSSLELGDSALYFCASSPEGDIAETQYFGPGTRLLVL.

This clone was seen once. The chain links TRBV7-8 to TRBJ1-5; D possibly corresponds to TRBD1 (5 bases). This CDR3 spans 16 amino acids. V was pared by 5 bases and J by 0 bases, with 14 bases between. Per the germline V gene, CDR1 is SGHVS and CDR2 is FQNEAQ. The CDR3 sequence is CASSVAMGGSNQPQHF. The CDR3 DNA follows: TGTGCCAGCAGCGTCGCCATGGGGGGTAGCAATCAGCCCCAGCATTTT.

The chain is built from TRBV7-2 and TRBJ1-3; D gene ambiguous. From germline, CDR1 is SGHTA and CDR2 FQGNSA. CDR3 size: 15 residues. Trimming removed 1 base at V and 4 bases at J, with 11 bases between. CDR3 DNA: TGTGCCAGCAGCTTAGAACGGGGTGGAGGAAACACCATATATTTT. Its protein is CASSLERGGGNTIYF.

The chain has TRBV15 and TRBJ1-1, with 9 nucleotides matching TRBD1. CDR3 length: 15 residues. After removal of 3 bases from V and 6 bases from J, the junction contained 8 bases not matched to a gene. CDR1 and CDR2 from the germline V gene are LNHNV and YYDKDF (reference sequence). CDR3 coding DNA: TGTGCCACCAGCAGTAGCCTACAGGGGGCTGCTGAAGCTTTCTTT. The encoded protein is CATSSSLQGAAEAFF.

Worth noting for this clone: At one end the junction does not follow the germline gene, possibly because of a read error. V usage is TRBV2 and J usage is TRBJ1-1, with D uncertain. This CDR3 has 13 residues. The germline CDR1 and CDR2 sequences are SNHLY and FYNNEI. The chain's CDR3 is CASSDRPDTRRPF. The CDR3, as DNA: TGTGCCAGCAGTGACAGGCCTGATACCAGACGACCTTTT.

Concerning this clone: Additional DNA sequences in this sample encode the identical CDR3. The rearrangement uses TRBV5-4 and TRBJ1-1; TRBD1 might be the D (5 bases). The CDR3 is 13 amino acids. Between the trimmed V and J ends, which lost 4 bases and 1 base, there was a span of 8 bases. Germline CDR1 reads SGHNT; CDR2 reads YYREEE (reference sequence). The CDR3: CASSLGPNTEAFF. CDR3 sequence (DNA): TGTGCCAGCAGCCTGGGGCCGAACACTGAAGCTTTCTTT. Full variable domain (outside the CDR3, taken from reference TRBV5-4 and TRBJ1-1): ETGVTQSPTHLIKTRGQQVTLRCSSQSGHNTVSWYQQALGQGPQFIFQYYREEENGRGNFPPRFSGLQFPNYSSELNVNALELDDSALYLCASSLGPNTEAFFGQGTRLTVV.

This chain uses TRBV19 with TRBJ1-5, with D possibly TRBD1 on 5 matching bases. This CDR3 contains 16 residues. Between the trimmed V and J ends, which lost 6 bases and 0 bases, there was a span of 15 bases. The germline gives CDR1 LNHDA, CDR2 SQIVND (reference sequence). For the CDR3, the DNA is TGTGCCAGTAGCCCTCTGACAGATTATAGCAATCAGCCCCAGCATTTT. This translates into CASSPLTDYSNQPQHF.

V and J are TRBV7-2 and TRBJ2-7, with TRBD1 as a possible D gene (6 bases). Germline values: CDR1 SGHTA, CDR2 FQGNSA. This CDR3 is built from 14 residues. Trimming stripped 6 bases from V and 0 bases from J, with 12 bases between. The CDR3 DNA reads TGTGCCAGCAGATTACCGGGACACTCCTACGAGCAGTACTTC. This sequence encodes CASRLPGHSYEQYF.

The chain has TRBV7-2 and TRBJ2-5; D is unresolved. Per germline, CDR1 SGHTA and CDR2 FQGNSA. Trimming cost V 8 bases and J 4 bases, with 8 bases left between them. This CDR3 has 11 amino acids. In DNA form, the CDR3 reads TGTGCCAGCTCCACTCGAGAGACCCAGTACTTC. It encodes CASSTRETQYF.

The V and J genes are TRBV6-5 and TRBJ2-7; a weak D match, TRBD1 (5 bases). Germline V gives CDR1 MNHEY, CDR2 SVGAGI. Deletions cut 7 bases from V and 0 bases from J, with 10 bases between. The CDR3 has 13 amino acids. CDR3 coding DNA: TGTGCCAGCACCCGACAGAGCTCCTACGAGCAGTACTTC. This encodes CASTRQSSYEQYF.